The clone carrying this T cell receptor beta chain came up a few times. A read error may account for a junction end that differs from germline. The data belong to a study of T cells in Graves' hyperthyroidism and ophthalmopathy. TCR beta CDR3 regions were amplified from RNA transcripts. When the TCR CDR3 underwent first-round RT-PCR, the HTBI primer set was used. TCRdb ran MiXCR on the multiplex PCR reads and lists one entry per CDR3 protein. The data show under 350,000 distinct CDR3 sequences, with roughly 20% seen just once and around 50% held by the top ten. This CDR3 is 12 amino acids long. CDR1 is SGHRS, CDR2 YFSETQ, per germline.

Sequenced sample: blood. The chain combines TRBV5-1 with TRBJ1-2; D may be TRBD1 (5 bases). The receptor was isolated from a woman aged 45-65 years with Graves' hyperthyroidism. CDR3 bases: TGCGCCAGCGGCTTTGACAGTTATGGCTACACCTTC. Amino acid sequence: CASGFDSYGYTF.